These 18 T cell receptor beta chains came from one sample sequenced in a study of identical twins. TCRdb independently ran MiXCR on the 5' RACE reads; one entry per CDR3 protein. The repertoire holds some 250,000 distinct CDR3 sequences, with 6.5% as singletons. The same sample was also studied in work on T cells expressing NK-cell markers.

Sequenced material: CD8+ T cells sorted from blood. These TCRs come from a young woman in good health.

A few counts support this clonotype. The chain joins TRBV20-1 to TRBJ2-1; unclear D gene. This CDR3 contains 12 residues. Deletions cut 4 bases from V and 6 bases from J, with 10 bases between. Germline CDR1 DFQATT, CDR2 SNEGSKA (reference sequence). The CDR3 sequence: CSAILPPNEQFF. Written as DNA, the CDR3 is TGCAGTGCTATCCTACCCCCCAATGAGCAGTTCTTC.

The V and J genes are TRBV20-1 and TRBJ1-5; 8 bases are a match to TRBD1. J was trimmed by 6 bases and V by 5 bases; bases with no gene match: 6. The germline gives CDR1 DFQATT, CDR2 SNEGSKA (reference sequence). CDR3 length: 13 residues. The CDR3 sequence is CSALGQGRQPQHF. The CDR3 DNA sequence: TGCAGTGCTCTCGGACAGGGACGTCAGCCCCAGCATTTT.

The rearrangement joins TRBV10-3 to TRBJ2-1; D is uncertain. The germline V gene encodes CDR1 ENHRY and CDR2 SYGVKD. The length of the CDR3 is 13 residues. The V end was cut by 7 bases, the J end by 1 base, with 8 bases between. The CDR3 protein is CAITDGSYNEQFF. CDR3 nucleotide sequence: TGTGCCATCACCGATGGGTCCTACAATGAGCAGTTCTTC.

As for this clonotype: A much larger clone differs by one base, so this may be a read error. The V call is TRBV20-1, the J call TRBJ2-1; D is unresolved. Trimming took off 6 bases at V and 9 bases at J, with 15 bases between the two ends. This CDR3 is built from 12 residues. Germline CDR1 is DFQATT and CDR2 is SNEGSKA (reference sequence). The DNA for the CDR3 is TGCAGTGCCCTATTTATCCCGGGTGAGCAGTTCTTC. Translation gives CSALFIPGEQFF.

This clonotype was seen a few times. CDR3 bases: TGTGCCAGCAGTTACGGACTAGCGGGAGGCGAGCAGTTCTTC. Translated, it gives CASSYGLAGGEQFF. The chain is built from TRBV6-5 and TRBJ2-1, with 14 positions matching TRBD2. Per germline, CDR1 MNHEY and CDR2 SVGAGI. V lost 2 bases to trimming and J lost 10 bases; unmatched junction nucleotides: 1. The CDR3 runs to 14 residues.

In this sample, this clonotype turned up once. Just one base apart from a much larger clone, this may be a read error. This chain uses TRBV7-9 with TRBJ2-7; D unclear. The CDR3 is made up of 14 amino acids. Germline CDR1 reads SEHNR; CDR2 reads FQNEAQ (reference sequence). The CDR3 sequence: CASSLDVRTYEHYF. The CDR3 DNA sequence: TGTGCCAGCAGCTTAGATGTCCGAACCTACGAGCACTACTTC.

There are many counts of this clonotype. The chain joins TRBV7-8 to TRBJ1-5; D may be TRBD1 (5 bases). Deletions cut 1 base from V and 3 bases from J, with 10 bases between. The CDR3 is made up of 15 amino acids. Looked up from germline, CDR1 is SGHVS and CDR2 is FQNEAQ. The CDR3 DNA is TGTGCCAGCAGCTTAGGGGGCAGAAACAATCAGCCCCAGCATTTT. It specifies CASSLGGRNNQPQHF.

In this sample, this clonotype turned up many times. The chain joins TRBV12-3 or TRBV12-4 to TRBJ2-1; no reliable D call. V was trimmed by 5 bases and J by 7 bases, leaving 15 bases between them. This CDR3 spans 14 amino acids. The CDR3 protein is CASSPDSPFNEQFF. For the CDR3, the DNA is TGTGCCAGCAGTCCTGACTCACCCTTTAATGAGCAGTTCTTC.

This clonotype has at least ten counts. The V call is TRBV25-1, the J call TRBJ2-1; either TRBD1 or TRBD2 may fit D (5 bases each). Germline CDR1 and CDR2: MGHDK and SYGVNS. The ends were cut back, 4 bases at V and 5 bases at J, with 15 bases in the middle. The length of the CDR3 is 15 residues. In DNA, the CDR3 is TGTGCCAGCAGTGTCATGGGGGTAGGAAACAATGAGCAGTTCTTC. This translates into CASSVMGVGNNEQFF.

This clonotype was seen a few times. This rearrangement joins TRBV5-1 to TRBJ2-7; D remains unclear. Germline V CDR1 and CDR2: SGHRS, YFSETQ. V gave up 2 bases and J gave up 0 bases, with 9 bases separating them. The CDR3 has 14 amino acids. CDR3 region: CASSFPESSYEQYF. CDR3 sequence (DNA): TGCGCCAGCAGCTTCCCCGAGAGCTCCTACGAGCAGTACTTC.

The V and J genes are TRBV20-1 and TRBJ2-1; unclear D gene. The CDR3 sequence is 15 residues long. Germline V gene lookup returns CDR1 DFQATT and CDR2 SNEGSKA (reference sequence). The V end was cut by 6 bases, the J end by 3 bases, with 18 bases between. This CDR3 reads CSADLLGNNYNEQFF. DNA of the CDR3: TGCAGTGCCGACCTCTTGGGGAACAACTACAATGAGCAGTTCTTC.

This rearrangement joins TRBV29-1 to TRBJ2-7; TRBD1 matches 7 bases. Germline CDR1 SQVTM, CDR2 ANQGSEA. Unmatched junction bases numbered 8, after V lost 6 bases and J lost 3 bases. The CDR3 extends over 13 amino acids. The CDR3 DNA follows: TGCAGCGTGACTACAGGGGACCGCTACGAGCAGTACTTC. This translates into CSVTTGDRYEQYF.

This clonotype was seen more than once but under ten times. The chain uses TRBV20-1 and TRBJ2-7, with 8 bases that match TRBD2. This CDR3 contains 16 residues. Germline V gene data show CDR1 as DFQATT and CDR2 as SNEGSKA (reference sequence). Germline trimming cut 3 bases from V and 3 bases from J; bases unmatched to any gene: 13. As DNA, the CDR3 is TGCAGTGCTAGGCCGGGGCTAGCGGGTCACGACTACGAGCAGTACTTC. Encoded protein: CSARPGLAGHDYEQYF.

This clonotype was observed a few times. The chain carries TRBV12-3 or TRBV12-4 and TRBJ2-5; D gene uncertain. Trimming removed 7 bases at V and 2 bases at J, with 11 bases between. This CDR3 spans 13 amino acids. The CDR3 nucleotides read TGTGCCAGCACTCTAGGCGGACAAGAGACCCAGTACTTC. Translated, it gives CASTLGGQETQYF.

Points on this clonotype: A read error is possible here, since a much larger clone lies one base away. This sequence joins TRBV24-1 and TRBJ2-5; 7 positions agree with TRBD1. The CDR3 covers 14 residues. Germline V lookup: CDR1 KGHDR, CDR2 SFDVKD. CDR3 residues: CVTSDRDGQETQYF. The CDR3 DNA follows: TGTGTCACCAGTGACAGGGACGGGCAAGAGACCCAGTACTTC.

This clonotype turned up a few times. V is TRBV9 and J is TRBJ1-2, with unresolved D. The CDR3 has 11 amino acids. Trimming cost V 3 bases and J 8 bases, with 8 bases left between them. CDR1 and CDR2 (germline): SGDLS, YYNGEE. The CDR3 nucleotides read TGTGCCAGCAGCGGAGCGTCCGGCTACACCTTC. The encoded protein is CASSGASGYTF.

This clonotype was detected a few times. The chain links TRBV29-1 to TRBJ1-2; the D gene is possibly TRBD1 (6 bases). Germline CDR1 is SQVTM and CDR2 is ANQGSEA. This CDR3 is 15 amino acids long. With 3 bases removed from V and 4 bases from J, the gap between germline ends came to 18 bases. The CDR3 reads CSVDMDSKYSYGYTF. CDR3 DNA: TGCAGCGTTGACATGGACAGCAAATATTCCTATGGCTACACCTTC.

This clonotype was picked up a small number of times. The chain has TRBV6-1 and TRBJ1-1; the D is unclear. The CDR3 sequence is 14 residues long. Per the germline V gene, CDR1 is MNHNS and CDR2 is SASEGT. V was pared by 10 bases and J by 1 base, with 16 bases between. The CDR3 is CAKQNGRTNTEAFF. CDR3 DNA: TGTGCCAAACAAAACGGGAGAACGAACACTGAAGCTTTCTTT.